This TCR beta chain stems from a study of blood T cell repertoires in COVID-19 (TCRdb year 2020). The study in broad terms: Samples from collaborators originated in the United States, Italy and Spain and spanned both the acute and convalescent phases of COVID-19. The samples were drawn from two sources: the first 160 participants of the ongoing ImmuneRACE study, and approximately 1,300 subjects contributed by 6 global collaborators. Deeply sampled blood TCRbeta repertoires from subjects exposed to, actively infected with, or recovered from COVID-19 were included in the dataset. The prospective study material was composed of cDNA or gDNA derived from T cells, B-cell-depleted T cells, or PBMCs. A de-identified subject ID, COVID-19 status, age in years and sex were almost always included in the sample metadata. Where HLA class I and class II types were available, the types were taken from metadata supplied by the sample provider, not from assay-based typing. The repertoires were released in a freely available public database intended as a resource for research on the immune response to SARS-CoV-2. The investigation overall reported the following: How much clinical and demographic metadata was included differed by source and by participant, and the metadata was provided uncurated.

With regard to this clone: Which antigen it targets is not known. One base away there is no much larger clone; base qualities are not given.

V drops 6 bases and J drops 8 bases, leaving 16 bases in between. The CDR3 holds 14 amino acids from the cysteine to the phenylalanine. Only the CDR3 region is kept as DNA, spanning 42 bases read in frame from base 1. CDR1 MDHEN and CDR2 SYDVKM are derived from the germline V gene. TCRbeta CDR3 regions were amplified from genomic DNA by means of the immunoSEQ Assay, a bias-controlled multiplex PCR. The study's own analysis went as follows. The number of nucleated cells in each sample was estimated from the amplification of reference gene primers within the assay. To quantify the absolute abundance of each unique TCRbeta CDR3 rearrangement, sequence reads were collapsed and filtered. For each sample, productive Simpson clonality was calculated as the square root of Simpson's diversity index across productive rearrangements. Held by TCRdb, this immuneACCESS table contains in-frame sequences only and omits some clones. Under half of the omission traces to an unresolved V gene where checked; the cause of the rest is unknown. Clone size and V and J calls were adopted from that table, with D and trimming inferred from the DNA. The sample has approximately 97,000 clones on record, approximately 92% of them singletons. 1.5% to 2.5% of the sample goes to the ten largest clones.

At one collaborating source in Seattle, patients were enrolled during active infection and were followed longitudinally through the course of disease. Whole blood was collected in K2EDTA tubes by collaborating institutions according to the institutions' own protocols. For TCRbeta analysis, collaborators shipped samples in one of three forms: frozen whole blood, isolated PBMCs, or DNA extracted from either of those sample types. This sequence originates from a woman in her fifties or sixties with COVID-19, enrolled during active disease. The sequenced sample was peripheral blood. Here the chain combines TRBV28 and TRBJ1-4; a tentative D match to TRBD1 spans 6 bases. The CDR3: CASRSDRRWEKLFF. In nucleotides, the sequence is TGTGCCAGCAGATCTGACAGGAGATGGGAAAAACTGTTTTTT.